This section outlines one T cell receptor beta chain sequence together with its context. Its specificity is unknown. The data originate from a study of identical twins. Points from the study as a whole: Carriage of fewer insertions was seen in abundant cord blood beta clonotypes, whereas memory repertoires showed none. Twin-shared out-of-frame alpha sequences were enriched for low generation probability.

In TCRdb, the 5' RACE reads were re-called with MiXCR into one record per CDR3 protein. The table includes 500,000 or so distinct CDR3 sequences, roughly an eighth detected once. J lost 2 bases, V lost 6 bases, and 12 bases had no gene match. The CDR3 loop spans 18 amino acids. Looked up from germline, CDR1 is SGHAT and CDR2 is FQDESV (reference sequence). Another study also made use of these data, one on yellow fever vaccine responses in identical twins.

This rearrangement joins TRBV11-1 to TRBJ2-2, with 10 bases that match TRBD2. The receptor's source is a young woman in good health. The sequencing input was CD4+ T cells sorted from blood. As DNA, the CDR3 is TGTGCCAGCAGTTTTAGTACCCTAGCGGGAGCAAACACCGGGGAGCTGTTTTTT. Translated: CASSFSTLAGANTGELFF.